One and the same sample provided the 11 T cell receptor beta chains below, sequenced in a study of CD8+CD57+ T cells in acquired aplastic anemia. TCR beta VDJ combinations and CDR3 sequences were profiled from genomic DNA. TCRdb ran MiXCR on the reads and lists one entry per CDR3 protein. The sample lists 200,000 to 250,000 distinct CDR3 sequences, 34% seen once, with 0.95% to 1.3% in the top ten. Sequenced sample: sorted CD4+, CD8+, or CD8+CD57+ T cells (not recorded which) from PBMCs. These receptors were collected from a human donor in good health, serving as a control.

The chain has TRBV11-2 and TRBJ2-7, with 8 bases fitting TRBD1. The CDR3 runs to 19 residues. In germline, CDR1 is SGHAT, CDR2 FQNNGV. After removal of 5 bases from V and 8 bases from J, the junction contained 26 bases not matched to a gene. CDR3 sequence reads: CASSPRTGRLDRSGYKQYF. The CDR3 coding sequence is TGTGCCAGCAGCCCCCGGACAGGGAGGTTGGACCGGTCAGGATACAAGCAGTACTTC. Full variable domain (missing parts from reference TRBV11-2 and TRBJ2-7): EAGVAQSPRYKIIEKRQSVAFWCNPISGHATLYWYQQILGQGPKLLIQFQNNGVVDDSQLPKDRFSAERLKGVDSTLKIQPAKLEDSAVYLCASSPRTGRLDRSGYKQYFGPGTRLTVT.

The chain is built from TRBV25-1 and TRBJ1-5; weak D call: TRBD1 (5 bases). This CDR3 has 15 residues. Germline lookup yields CDR1 MGHDK and CDR2 SYGVNS. V was trimmed by 6 bases and J by 6 bases, leaving 18 bases between them. The CDR3 DNA follows: TGTGCCAGCAGCTCCGGATCTTCGGGGGGTCAGCCCCAGCATTTT. Translating it yields CASSSGSSGGQPQHF.

V is TRBV7-2 and J is TRBJ1-1; D unclear. Germline lookup yields CDR1 SGHTA and CDR2 FQGNSA. The CDR3 loop spans 13 amino acids. Trimming shortened V by 4 bases and J by 5 bases, and 11 bases separated the two germline ends. The CDR3, as DNA: TGTGCCAGCAGCTCGGACGCGTTGACTGAAGCTTTCTTT. Translated, it gives CASSSDALTEAFF.

The chain combines TRBV18 with TRBJ2-5, with a weak D call TRBD2 (5 bases). The ends were cut back, 4 bases at V and 5 bases at J, with 11 bases in the middle. The CDR3 covers 13 residues. Germline assignment: CDR1 KGHSH and CDR2 LQKENI. CDR3: CASSRSAGETQYF. CDR3 coding DNA: TGTGCCAGCTCACGATCGGCGGGTGAGACCCAGTACTTC.

This clonotype was counted between two and nine times. The chain carries TRBV21-1 and TRBJ2-3; the table's D call TRBD2 went unverified against the DNA. TRBV21-1 is a pseudogene locus. The CDR3 contains 19 residues. CDR3 loop: CASQDHRGTSAKSTDTQYF. The CDR3 DNA reads as TGTGCCAGCCAGGATCACAGGGGTACTAGCGCAAAAAGCACAGATACGCAGTATTTT.

This clonotype has a single count. The chain is built from TRBV24-1 and TRBJ1-2; 12 bases are a match to TRBD1. V was clipped by 0 bases and J by 6 bases; unmatched bases: 7. This CDR3 is 17 amino acids long. Germline CDR1 and CDR2: KGHDR and SFDVKD. CDR3 sequence (DNA): TGTGCCACCAGTGATTTGGGGGGACAGGGGGCACGGGATGGCTACACCTTC. It encodes CATSDLGGQGARDGYTF.

This clonotype has more than one count but fewer than ten. The genes are TRBV5-4 and TRBJ1-4, with D possibly TRBD1 on 6 matching bases. CDR1 is SGHNT and CDR2 is YYREEE in the germline V gene (reference sequence). CDR3 size: 18 residues. Trimming left V 0 bases short and J 0 bases short, with 15 bases between. The CDR3 sequence: CASSLGIAAGATNEKLFF. CDR3 nucleotide sequence: TGTGCCAGCAGCTTGGGCATTGCAGCAGGGGCAACTAATGAAAAACTGTTTTTT.

A remark on this clonotype: A much larger clonotype is one base distant, so this may be a read error. The chain couples TRBV20-1 to TRBJ1-2; D perhaps matches TRBD1 (5 bases). The CDR3 runs 14 residues. V was shortened by 4 bases and J by 7 bases, with 19 bases between the two germline ends. CDR1 and CDR2 from the germline V gene are DFQATT and SNEGSKA (reference sequence). CDR3 nucleotides: TGCAGTGCTAACAACCCCAGGGCAGGAACTGGCTACACCTTC. Amino acids: CSANNPRAGTGYTF.

J is TRBJ1-1 and V is TRBV2, with D possibly TRBD1 on 5 matching bases. Germline values: CDR1 SNHLY, CDR2 FYNNEI. Trimming removed 7 bases from V and 5 bases from J, with 17 bases in between. The CDR3 runs 14 residues. The CDR3 region has the DNA TGTGCCAGCACCAGATCGTCAGGGAGTACTGAAGCTTTCTTT. It yields the protein CASTRSSGSTEAFF.

This clonotype was seen repeatedly, ten times or more. The CDR3 region has the DNA TGTGCCACCGGATTAGCGGGAGCCCCGACTCGTAGGGCAGATACGCAGTATTTT. Translated, it gives CATGLAGAPTRRADTQYF. The chain links TRBV15 to TRBJ2-3, with 9 bases identical to TRBD2. Per the germline V gene, CDR1 is LNHNV and CDR2 is YYDKDF (reference sequence). Trimming took 8 bases from V and 4 from J; bases not matched to a gene: 19. This CDR3 contains 18 residues.

This clonotype was found many times. The chain carries TRBV20-1 and TRBJ1-1, with D maybe TRBD1 (5 bases). Trimming left V 3 bases short and J 6 bases short, with 17 bases between. CDR1 and CDR2 from the germline V gene are DFQATT and SNEGSKA (reference sequence). The CDR3 consists of 14 residues. CDR3 loop: CSASTARTTSEAFF. CDR3 bases: TGCAGTGCTAGTACCGCCAGGACAACGTCTGAAGCTTTCTTT.